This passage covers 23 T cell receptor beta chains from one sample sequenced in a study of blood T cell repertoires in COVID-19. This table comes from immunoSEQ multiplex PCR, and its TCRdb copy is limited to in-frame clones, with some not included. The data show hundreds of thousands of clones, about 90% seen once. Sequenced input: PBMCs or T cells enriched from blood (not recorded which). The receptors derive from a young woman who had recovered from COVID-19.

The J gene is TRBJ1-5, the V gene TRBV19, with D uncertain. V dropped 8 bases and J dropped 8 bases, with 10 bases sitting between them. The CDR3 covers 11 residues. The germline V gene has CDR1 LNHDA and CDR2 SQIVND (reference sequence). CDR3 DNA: TGTGCCAGTTCTTGGAGAGAGCCCCAGCATTTT. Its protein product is CASSWREPQHF. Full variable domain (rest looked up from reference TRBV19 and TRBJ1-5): DGGITQSPKYLFRKEGQNVTLSCEQNLNHDAMYWYRQDPGQGLRLIYYSQIVNDFQKGDIAEGYSVSREKKESFPLTVTSAQKNPTAFYLCASSWREPQHFGDGTRLSIL.

CDR3 bases: TGTGCCAGCAGGGGTTCGGGACAGGGGTTGAGTATTGAAGCTTTCTTT. Translating gives CASRGSGQGLSIEAFF. The chain combines TRBV5-6 with TRBJ1-1; TRBD1 matches 10 bases. Germline CDR1 reads SGHDT; CDR2 reads YYEEEE. The length of the CDR3 is 16 residues. V gave up 5 bases and J gave up 7 bases; unmatched junction bases: 14.

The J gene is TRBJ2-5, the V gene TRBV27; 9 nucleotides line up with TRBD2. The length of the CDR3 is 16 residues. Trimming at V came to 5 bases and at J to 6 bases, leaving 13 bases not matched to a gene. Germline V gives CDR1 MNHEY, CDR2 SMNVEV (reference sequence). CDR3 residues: CASSPVGAGGLQTQYF. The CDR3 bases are TGTGCCAGCAGTCCGGTAGGGGCGGGGGGGCTGCAGACCCAGTACTTC.

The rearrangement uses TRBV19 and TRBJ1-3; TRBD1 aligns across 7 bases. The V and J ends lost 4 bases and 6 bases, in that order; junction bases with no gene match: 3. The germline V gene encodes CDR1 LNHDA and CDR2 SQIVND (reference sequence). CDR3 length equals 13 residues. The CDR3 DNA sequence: TGTGCCAGTAGTACCGACAGGGCAAACACCATATATTTT. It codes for CASSTDRANTIYF.

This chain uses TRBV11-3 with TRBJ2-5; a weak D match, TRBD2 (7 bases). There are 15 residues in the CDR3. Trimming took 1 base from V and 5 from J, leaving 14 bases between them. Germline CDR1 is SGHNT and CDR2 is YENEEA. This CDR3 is CASSLGGGALETQYF. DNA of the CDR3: TGTGCCAGCAGCTTAGGTGGGGGGGCACTGGAGACCCAGTACTTC.

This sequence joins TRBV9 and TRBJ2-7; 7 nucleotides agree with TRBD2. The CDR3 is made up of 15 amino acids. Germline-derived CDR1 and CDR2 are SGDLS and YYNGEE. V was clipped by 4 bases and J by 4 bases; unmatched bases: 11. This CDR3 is CASSPWGGVGYEQYF. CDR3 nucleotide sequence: TGTGCCAGCAGCCCCTGGGGGGGGGTGGGGTACGAGCAGTACTTC.

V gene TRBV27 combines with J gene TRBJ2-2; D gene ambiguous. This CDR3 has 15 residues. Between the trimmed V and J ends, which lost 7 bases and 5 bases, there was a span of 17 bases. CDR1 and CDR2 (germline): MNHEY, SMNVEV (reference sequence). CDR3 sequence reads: CASTELLHGTGELFF. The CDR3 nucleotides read TGTGCCAGCACGGAGCTCCTCCATGGAACCGGGGAGCTGTTTTTT.

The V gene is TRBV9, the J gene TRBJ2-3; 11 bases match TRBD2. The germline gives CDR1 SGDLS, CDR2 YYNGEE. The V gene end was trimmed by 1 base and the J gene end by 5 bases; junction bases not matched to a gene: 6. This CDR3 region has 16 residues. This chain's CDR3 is CASSVLAGGLIDTQYF. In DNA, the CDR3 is TGTGCCAGCAGCGTACTAGCGGGGGGCCTTATAGATACGCAGTATTTT. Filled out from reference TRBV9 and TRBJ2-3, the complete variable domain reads DSGVTQTPKHLITATGQRVTLRCSPRSGDLSVYWYQQSLDQGLQFLIQYYNGEERAKGNILERFSAQQFPDLHSELNLSSLELGDSALYFCASSVLAGGLIDTQYFGPGTRLTVL.

This chain's CDR3 is CASSLAGSTNEKLFF. In DNA form, the CDR3 reads TGTGCCAGCAGCTTAGCAGGGTCCACTAATGAAAAACTGTTTTTT. The rearrangement links TRBV5-4 to TRBJ1-4; possibly TRBD1 for D (5 bases). This CDR3 is built from 15 residues. Germline-derived CDR1 and CDR2 are SGHNT and YYREEE (reference sequence). The ends were cut back, 2 bases at V and 2 bases at J, with 10 bases in the middle.

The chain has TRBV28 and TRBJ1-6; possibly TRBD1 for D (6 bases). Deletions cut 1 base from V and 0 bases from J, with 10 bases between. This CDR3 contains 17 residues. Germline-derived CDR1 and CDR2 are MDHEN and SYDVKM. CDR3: CASSLFTGSSYNSPLHF. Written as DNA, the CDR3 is TGTGCCAGCAGTTTATTTACAGGGAGCTCCTATAATTCACCCCTCCACTTT.

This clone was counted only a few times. The CDR3 coding sequence is TGTGCCAGTACCAAAAGGGGGGACAGCGGAAACACCATATATTTT. This translates into CASTKRGDSGNTIYF. This sequence joins TRBV19 and TRBJ1-3; 7 nucleotides agree with TRBD1. This CDR3 contains 15 residues. Trimming removed 7 bases from V and 4 bases from J; junction bases left unmatched: 10. The germline V gene encodes CDR1 LNHDA and CDR2 SQIVND (reference sequence).

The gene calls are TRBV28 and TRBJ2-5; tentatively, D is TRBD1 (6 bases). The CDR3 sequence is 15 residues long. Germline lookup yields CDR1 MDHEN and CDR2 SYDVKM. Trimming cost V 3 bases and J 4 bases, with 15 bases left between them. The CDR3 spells CASSFEQGSRETQYF. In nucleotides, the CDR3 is TGTGCCAGCAGTTTTGAACAGGGTTCGAGAGAGACCCAGTACTTC.

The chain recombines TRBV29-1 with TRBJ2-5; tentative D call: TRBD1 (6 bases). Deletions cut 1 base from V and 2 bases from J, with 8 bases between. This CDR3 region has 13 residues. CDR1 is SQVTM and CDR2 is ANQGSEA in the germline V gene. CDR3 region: CSVEGGQQETQYF. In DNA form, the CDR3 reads TGCAGCGTTGAAGGGGGGCAACAAGAGACCCAGTACTTC.

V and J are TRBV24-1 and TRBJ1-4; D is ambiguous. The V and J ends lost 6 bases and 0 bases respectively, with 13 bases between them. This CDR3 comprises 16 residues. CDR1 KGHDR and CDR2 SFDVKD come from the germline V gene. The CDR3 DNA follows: TGTGCCACCAGTCCGGGCGGACTAGCAACTAATGAAAAACTGTTTTTT. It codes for CATSPGGLATNEKLFF.

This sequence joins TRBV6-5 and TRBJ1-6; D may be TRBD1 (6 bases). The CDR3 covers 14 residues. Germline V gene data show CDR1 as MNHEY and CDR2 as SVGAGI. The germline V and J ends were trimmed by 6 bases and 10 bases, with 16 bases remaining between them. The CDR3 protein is CASRVGGAHSPLHF. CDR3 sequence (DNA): TGTGCCAGCAGGGTGGGGGGGGCACACTCACCCCTCCACTTT.

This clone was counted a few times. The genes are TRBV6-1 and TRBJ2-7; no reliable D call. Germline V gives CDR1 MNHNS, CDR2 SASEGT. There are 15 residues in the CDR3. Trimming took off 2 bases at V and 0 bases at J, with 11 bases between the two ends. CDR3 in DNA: TGTGCCAGCAGTGAATACCGCCATAGCTCCTACGAGCAGTACTTC. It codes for CASSEYRHSSYEQYF.

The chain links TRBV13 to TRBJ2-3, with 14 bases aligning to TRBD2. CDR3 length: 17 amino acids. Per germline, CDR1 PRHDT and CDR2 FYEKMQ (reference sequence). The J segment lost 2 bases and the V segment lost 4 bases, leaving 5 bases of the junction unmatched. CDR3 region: CASSSGLAGGLTDTQYF. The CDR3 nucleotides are TGTGCCAGCAGCTCTGGACTAGCGGGGGGCCTCACAGATACGCAGTATTTT.

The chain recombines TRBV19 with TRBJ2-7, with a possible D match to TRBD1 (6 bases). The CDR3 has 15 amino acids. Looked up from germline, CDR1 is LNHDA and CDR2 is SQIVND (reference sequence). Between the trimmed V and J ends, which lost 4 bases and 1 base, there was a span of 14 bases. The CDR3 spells CASSTDSPPSYEQYF. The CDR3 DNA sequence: TGTGCCAGTAGTACGGACAGCCCCCCTTCCTACGAGCAGTACTTC.

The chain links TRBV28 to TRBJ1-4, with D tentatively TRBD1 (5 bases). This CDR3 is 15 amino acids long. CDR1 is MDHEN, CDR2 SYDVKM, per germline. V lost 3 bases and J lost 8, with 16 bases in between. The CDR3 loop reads CASSFDIGGREKLFF. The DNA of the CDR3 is TGTGCCAGCAGTTTTGATATCGGGGGTAGGGAAAAACTGTTTTTT.

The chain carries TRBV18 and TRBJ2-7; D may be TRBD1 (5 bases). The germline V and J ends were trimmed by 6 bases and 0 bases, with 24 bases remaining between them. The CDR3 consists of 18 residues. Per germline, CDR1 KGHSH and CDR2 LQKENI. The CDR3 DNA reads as TGTGCCAGCTCGCCCCGACTCCTTGGGGTGGGGCTCTCCTACGAGCAGTACTTC. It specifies CASSPRLLGVGLSYEQYF.

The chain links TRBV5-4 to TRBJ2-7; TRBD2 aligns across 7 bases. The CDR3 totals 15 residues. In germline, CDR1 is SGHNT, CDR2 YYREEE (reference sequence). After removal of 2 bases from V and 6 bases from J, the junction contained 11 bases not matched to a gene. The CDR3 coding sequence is TGTGCCAGCAGCTTCCCGGGGAGGGAGGCCCGCGAGCAGTACTTC. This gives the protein CASSFPGREAREQYF.

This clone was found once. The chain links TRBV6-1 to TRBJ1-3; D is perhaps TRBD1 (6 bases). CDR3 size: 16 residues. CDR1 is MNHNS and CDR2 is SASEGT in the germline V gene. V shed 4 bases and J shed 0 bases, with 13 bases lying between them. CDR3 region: CASSVRQDHSGNTIYF. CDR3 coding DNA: TGTGCCAGCAGTGTCCGACAGGACCACTCTGGAAACACCATATATTTT.

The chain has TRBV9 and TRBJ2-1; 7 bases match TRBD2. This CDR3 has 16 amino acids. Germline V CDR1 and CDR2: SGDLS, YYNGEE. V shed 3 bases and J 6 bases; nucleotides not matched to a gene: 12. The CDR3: CASSAPVGGGGNEQFF. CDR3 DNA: TGTGCCAGCAGCGCCCCCGTCGGTGGGGGGGGCAATGAGCAGTTCTTC.